The rows below give T cell receptor beta chains drawn from one sample of a study of PD-1 blockade in classical Hodgkin lymphoma. The table came from immunoSEQ multiplex PCR; TCRdb's copy has only in-frame clones and leaves some out. This table holds approximately 12,000 clones, around 90% found once. This specimen was peripheral blood mononuclear cells (PBMCs), taken at baseline. The receptors were gathered from a human donor with classical Hodgkin lymphoma. Both conserved end residues are trimmed from each CDR3. D genes are given only for firm matches.

j_gene,v_gene,d_gene,CDR3aa
TRBJ1-5,TRBV12-5,NA,ASGLVTRANQPQH
TRBJ2-3,TRBV7-2,NA,ASSPRAAWGTDTQY
TRBJ2-7,TRBV30,TRBD2,AWSVGRGLAYEQY
TRBJ2-7,TRBV6-5,NA,ASSYSMGAYEQY
TRBJ1-1,TRBV6-4,NA,ASSDGWNTEAF
TRBJ1-1,TRBV18,NA,ASSQLPGPANTEAF
TRBJ2-1,TRBV19,TRBD2,ASSIVGTSGRNEQF
TRBJ1-4,TRBV27,NA,ASSWAGNEKLF
TRBJ2-3,TRBV12-5,NA,ASGLVIRSSTDTQY
TRBJ2-3,TRBV10-3,TRBD2,AISEASGGRETSGYTDTQY
TRBJ2-3,TRBV7-6,NA,ASSFPSGTDTQY
TRBJ1-1,TRBV29-1,NA,SVEGMEAMNTEAF
TRBJ2-3,TRBV27,NA,ASSSALATQY
TRBJ2-7,TRBV29-1,NA,SVVLLTYEQY
TRBJ1-4,TRBV5-5,NA,ASSWPTGPINEKLF
TRBJ2-4,TRBV18,TRBD2,ASSPGGANIQY
TRBJ2-7,TRBV4-2,NA,ASSQDLHRLTISYEQY
TRBJ2-7,TRBV5-4,TRBD2,ASSFSGNSYEQY
TRBJ1-1,TRBV5-6,NA,ASSSGAHTEAF
TRBJ2-3,TRBV2,TRBD1,ASSYGTGVGDTQY
TRBJ2-5,TRBV2,TRBD1,ASSRDSLQETQY
TRBJ2-3,TRBV5-7,NA,ASSLDQDSSTDTQY
TRBJ2-5,TRBV7-5,NA,VRSRNRQAKETQY
TRBJ2-1,TRBV4-1,TRBD2,ASSPLGKRGEDNEQF
TRBJ2-3,TRBV4-1,NA,ASSQDEGDSATDTQY
TRBJ2-7,TRBV5-1,NA,ASSPGDGLYEQY
TRBJ2-5,TRBV7-9,TRBD2,ASSLAALAGSETQY